These 5 T cell receptor beta chains came from one sample sequenced in a study of metastatic and nonmetastatic thyroid tumors. Thyroid surgery was preceded by no treatment in any patient. TCRdb re-processed the PCR reads through MiXCR. The data show some 37,000 clones, with less than 25% seen just once and roughly a sixth held by the top ten. Sequencing input: blood. Receptor source: a female donor with papillary thyroid cancer or a benign thyroid nodule (not recorded which). Some clones in this sample may be carry-over from other donors' samples.

This clone occurred many times. The chain uses TRBV5-1 and TRBJ2-5; perhaps TRBD1 as D (6 bases). Germline CDR1 is SGHRS and CDR2 is YFSETQ. CDR3 size: 13 residues. The V and J ends lost 3 bases and 2 bases respectively, with 8 bases between them. Here the CDR3 reads CASSWTEQETQYF. As DNA, the CDR3 is TGCGCCAGCAGCTGGACAGAACAAGAGACCCAGTACTTC.

This clone was counted ten times or more. The V gene is TRBV11-2, the J gene TRBJ2-2, with TRBD2 as a possible D gene (5 bases). Trimming took 0 bases from V and 4 from J, leaving 15 bases between them. The CDR3 consists of 17 residues. Per the germline V gene, CDR1 is SGHAT and CDR2 is FQNNGV. As DNA, the CDR3 is TGTGCCAGCAGCTTAGAAGTTTCGCTTCGGGGCACCGGGGAGCTGTTTTTT. Residues: CASSLEVSLRGTGELFF.

This clone was found many times. The chain has TRBV10-3 and TRBJ2-1; D may be TRBD2 (6 bases). V lost 0 bases and J lost 6, with 12 bases in between. Germline assignment: CDR1 ENHRY and CDR2 SYGVKD. This CDR3 has 15 amino acids. The CDR3 sequence is CAISESMVGGNEQFF. The CDR3 DNA is TGTGCCATCAGTGAGTCGATGGTCGGGGGCAATGAGCAGTTCTTC.

Only a few counts were recorded for this clone. A read error is possible here, since a much larger clone lies one base away. V and J are TRBV2 and TRBJ2-2; 7 positions agree with TRBD2. V trimming: 8 bases; J trimming: 6 bases; junction bases outside the gene matches: 12. From germline, CDR1 is SNHLY and CDR2 FYNNEI. The CDR3 is 15 residues long. The CDR3 reads CASRATSRISGELFF. The DNA of the CDR3 is TGTGCCAGCCGGGCGACTAGCAGGATCTCCGGGGAGCTGTTTTTT. The whole variable domain, remainder taken from reference TRBV2 and TRBJ2-2, is EPEVTQTPSHQVTQMGQEVILRCVPISNHLYFYWYRQILGQKVEFLVSFYNNEISEKSEIFDDQFSVERPDGSNFTLKIRSTKLEDSAMYFCASRATSRISGELFFGEGSRLTVL.

The chain employs TRBV11-1 and TRBJ2-1; a weak D match, TRBD2 (5 bases). CDR1 SGHAT and CDR2 FQDESV come from the germline V gene (reference sequence). Trimming left V 1 base short and J 4 bases short, with 14 bases between. This CDR3 comprises 16 residues. The CDR3 nucleotides read TGTGCCAGCAGCTTAGTTGAGGGAGACTTGTACAATGAGCAGTTCTTC. Its translation: CASSLVEGDLYNEQFF.